The 30 T cell receptor beta chains below were found in one sample sequenced in a study of graft-versus-host responses after intestinal transplantation (TCRdb year 2021). Taken with the paper, the label for time point translates to: cells obtained before transplantation from donor or recipient. What these receptors recognize is not known. The receptor library was made with the immunoSEQ multiplex PCR assay. The table was pulled from immuneACCESS by TCRdb, which kept in-frame rearrangements only. Such tables lose some clones; where checked, under half of the loss comes from unresolved V genes, and the rest has no known cause. For this sample the table gives about 93,000 clones, of which about four fifths were detected only once. 0.83% of the sample is taken by the ten largest. Sequencing was performed on unstimulated CD4+ T cells sorted from spleen or lymph node cells, taken before intestinal transplant. These TCRs come from a human donor who received an intestinal transplant.

V and J are TRBV27 and TRBJ1-1, with D unresolved. The CDR3 runs 15 residues. Trimming left V 4 bases short and J 4 bases short, with 16 bases between. Per the germline V gene, CDR1 is MNHEY and CDR2 is SMNVEV (reference sequence). The CDR3 DNA follows: TGTGCCAGCAGTTCTCCCCGTGGAGGGCGCACTGAAGCTTTCTTT. It yields the protein CASSSPRGGRTEAFF.

The chain employs TRBV11-2 and TRBJ1-4, with 11 bases fitting TRBD1. Trimming removed 5 bases from V and 0 bases from J; junction bases left unmatched: 8. From germline, CDR1 is SGHAT and CDR2 FQNNGV. This CDR3 comprises 18 residues. As DNA, the CDR3 is TGTGCCAGCAGCCGCCGGACAGGGGGCTCGGCAACTAATGAAAAACTGTTTTTT. The encoded protein is CASSRRTGGSATNEKLFF.

This clone was recorded once. The rearrangement uses TRBV6-1 and TRBJ1-2; TRBD1 aligns across 12 bases. J was trimmed by 6 bases and V by 4 bases; bases with no gene match: 6. The CDR3 has 15 amino acids. CDR1 and CDR2 (germline): MNHNS, SASEGT. CDR3 bases: TGTGCCAGCAGTGCGTGGGGACAGGGGGCGGATGGCTACACCTTC. Protein sequence: CASSAWGQGADGYTF.

This chain links TRBV4-1 with TRBJ1-2; TRBD1 matches 9 bases. Per germline, CDR1 MGHRA and CDR2 YSYEKL. This CDR3 comprises 14 residues. Unmatched junction bases numbered 6, after V lost 4 bases and J lost 6 bases. In nucleotides, the CDR3 is TGCGCCAGCAGCCCCTCCGGGACAGGGAATGGCTACACCTTC. Translated: CASSPSGTGNGYTF.

The chain joins TRBV15 to TRBJ1-4; D is ambiguous. The V and J ends lost 5 bases and 5 bases respectively, with 3 bases between them. The CDR3 is 11 amino acids. Germline values: CDR1 LNHNV, CDR2 YYDKDF (reference sequence). CDR3 region: CATSLNEKLFF. CDR3 nucleotides: TGTGCCACCAGCCTCAATGAAAAACTGTTTTTT.

This chain uses TRBV9 with TRBJ2-5, with 7 bases identical to TRBD1. This CDR3 region has 17 residues. CDR1 is SGDLS and CDR2 is YYNGEE in the germline V gene. The ends lost 4 bases at V and 5 bases at J; junction bases unmatched: 17. In DNA, the CDR3 is TGTGCCAGCAGCCCTAGAGGGGGCTGGGTGGGACGGGAGACCCAGTACTTC. Encoded protein: CASSPRGGWVGRETQYF.

This clone was detected a few times. This chain uses TRBV10-3 with TRBJ2-3; 9 nucleotides match TRBD2. V lost 2 bases and J lost 3; bases outside the gene matches: 3. CDR3 length: 15 residues. Germline lookup yields CDR1 ENHRY and CDR2 SYGVKD. CDR3 bases: TGTGCCATCAGTGAGACGAGCGGGAGGACAGATACGCAGTATTTT. Protein sequence: CAISETSGRTDTQYF.

The J gene is TRBJ2-5, the V gene TRBV28; TRBD1 matches at 7 bases. The CDR3 is 13 residues long. After removal of 3 bases from V and 5 bases from J, the junction contained 3 bases not matched to a gene. Germline values: CDR1 MDHEN, CDR2 SYDVKM. CDR3 amino acids: CASSLRGPETQYF. The CDR3 bases are TGTGCCAGCAGTTTGAGGGGGCCTGAGACCCAGTACTTC.

CDR3 protein: CASSEQAFTDTQYF. CDR3 nucleotide sequence: TGCGCCAGCAGTGAACAGGCCTTCACAGATACGCAGTATTTT. The rearrangement uses TRBV10-1 and TRBJ2-3, with D perhaps matching TRBD1 (5 bases). Looked up from germline, CDR1 is WNHNN and CDR2 is SYGVQD (reference sequence). CDR3 length: 14 amino acids. The V end was cut by 3 bases, the J end by 2 bases, with 9 bases between.

The chain couples TRBV7-6 to TRBJ2-1; perhaps TRBD1 as D (5 bases). The CDR3 consists of 15 residues. V lost 3 bases and J lost 4, with 13 bases in between. Per germline, CDR1 SGHVS and CDR2 FNYEAQ. CDR3 in DNA: TGTGCCAGCAGCTTCGTACAGGATTTTTACAATGAGCAGTTCTTC. Protein: CASSFVQDFYNEQFF.

V is TRBV6-1 and J is TRBJ2-7, with TRBD1 matching 9 bases. The germline V gene encodes CDR1 MNHNS and CDR2 SASEGT. The CDR3 has 20 amino acids. The J segment lost 8 bases and the V segment lost 0 bases, leaving 23 bases of the junction unmatched. The CDR3 bases are TGTGCCAGCAGTGAAGCGCTAGGGGGAGACTTTAGACAGGGGGGAAAACAGCAGTACTTC. Its protein is CASSEALGGDFRQGGKQQYF.

V is TRBV11-2 and J is TRBJ2-1, with 12 bases lining up with TRBD2. This CDR3 spans 15 amino acids. V dropped 1 base and J dropped 9; count of bases not matched to a gene: 4. The V gene's germline CDR1 is SGHAT and CDR2 FQNNGV. CDR3 in DNA: TGTGCCAGCAGCTTAGTCGCTAGCGGGAGGGTTGAGCAGTTCTTC. Protein sequence: CASSLVASGRVEQFF. Supplemented by reference TRBV11-2 and TRBJ2-1, the full variable domain reads EAGVAQSPRYKIIEKRQSVAFWCNPISGHATLYWYQQILGQGPKLLIQFQNNGVVDDSQLPKDRFSAERLKGVDSTLKIQPAKLEDSAVYLCASSLVASGRVEQFFGPGTRLTVL.

The sample holds one count of this clone. V is TRBV7-3 and J is TRBJ1-2; TRBD1 is a possible D gene (5 bases). Per germline, CDR1 SGHTA and CDR2 FQGTGA. The length of the CDR3 is 14 residues. The V end lost 0 bases, the J end lost 8 bases, and 13 bases lay between the germline ends. CDR3 residues: CASSLTSRGGGYTF. The DNA of the CDR3 is TGTGCCAGCAGCTTAACCTCCCGCGGGGGAGGCTACACCTTC.

The chain recombines TRBV7-6 with TRBJ2-1, with D possibly TRBD2 on 6 matching bases. This CDR3 spans 15 amino acids. Trimming pared 2 bases from V and 3 bases from J, leaving 11 bases between. Germline loops: CDR1 SGHVS, CDR2 FNYEAQ. DNA for the CDR3: TGTGCCAGCAGCTTAATGGCTAGCGTCTACAATGAGCAGTTCTTC. It translates to CASSLMASVYNEQFF.

This chain's CDR3 is CASSVDSYNEQFF. The CDR3 DNA follows: TGTGCCAGCAGCGTAGACAGCTACAATGAGCAGTTCTTC. The chain couples TRBV9 to TRBJ2-1; D is ambiguous. This CDR3 is built from 13 residues. V was cut by 0 bases and J by 3 bases, with 4 bases left in between. The germline V gene encodes CDR1 SGDLS and CDR2 YYNGEE.

The chain couples TRBV11-2 to TRBJ2-7; D remains ambiguous. The germline gives CDR1 SGHAT, CDR2 FQNNGV. V was cut by 5 bases and J by 2 bases, with 4 bases left in between. The CDR3 is 11 amino acids. The CDR3 reads CASSPAYEQYF. The CDR3 DNA follows: TGTGCCAGCAGCCCTGCCTACGAGCAGTACTTC.

The V call is TRBV5-3, the J call TRBJ2-7; the D gene is possibly TRBD1 (5 bases). TRBV5-3 qualifies as an ORF whose function is uncertain. CDR3 length equals 15 residues. V dropped 0 bases and J dropped 3 bases, with 13 bases sitting between them. CDR3 amino acids: CARSLGRKGFYEQYF. The CDR3 DNA sequence: TGTGCCAGAAGCTTGGGTAGAAAGGGGTTCTACGAGCAGTACTTC.

This clone was found once. J is TRBJ2-3 and V is TRBV4-1, with D perhaps TRBD1 (5 bases). Trimming left V 3 bases short and J 0 bases short, with 16 bases between. The CDR3 sequence is 17 residues long. Germline lookup yields CDR1 MGHRA and CDR2 YSYEKL. The CDR3 nucleotides are TGCGCCAGCAGCCATGATGACAGTCTATTCAGCACAGATACGCAGTATTTT. Protein product: CASSHDDSLFSTDTQYF.

The V call is TRBV11-2, the J call TRBJ2-1; 9 nucleotides align to TRBD2. Germline trimming cut 7 bases from V and 7 bases from J; bases unmatched to any gene: 11. This CDR3 has 15 residues. Germline V CDR1 and CDR2: SGHAT, FQNNGV. CDR3 sequence: CASIPSSGRGNEQFF. The CDR3, as DNA: TGTGCCAGCATTCCAAGTAGCGGGAGAGGGAATGAGCAGTTCTTC.

This chain uses TRBV28 with TRBJ1-6; 7 positions match TRBD1. Germline V lookup: CDR1 MDHEN, CDR2 SYDVKM. This CDR3 is 13 amino acids long. Trimming at V came to 10 bases and at J to 3 bases, leaving 3 bases not matched to a gene. In DNA, the CDR3 is TGTGCCACCTGGGACAGCTATAATTCACCCCTCCACTTT. It specifies CATWDSYNSPLHF.

V and J are TRBV6-1 and TRBJ1-4, with D possibly matching TRBD1 (5 bases). The CDR3 sequence is 15 residues long. Germline CDR1 and CDR2: MNHNS and SASEGT. V lost 4 bases to trimming and J lost 3 bases, with 12 bases between them. CDR3 region: CASSADDSPNEKLFF. Written as DNA, the CDR3 is TGTGCCAGCAGTGCTGACGACAGCCCTAATGAAAAACTGTTTTTT.

This chain links TRBV4-1 with TRBJ2-6; D perhaps matches TRBD1 (6 bases). The germline V and J ends were trimmed by 0 bases and 0 bases, with 12 bases remaining between them. Germline loops: CDR1 MGHRA, CDR2 YSYEKL. The CDR3 consists of 18 residues. For the CDR3, the DNA is TGCGCCAGCAGCCAAGAACCCTTGACAGGCTCTGGGGCCAACGTCCTGACTTTC. Translated, it gives CASSQEPLTGSGANVLTF.

This clone was observed a handful of times. The chain is built from TRBV7-8 and TRBJ2-1; D is perhaps TRBD2 (5 bases). Trimming cost V 1 base and J 4 bases, with 8 bases left between them. This CDR3 is 14 amino acids long. From germline, CDR1 is SGHVS and CDR2 FQNEAQ. The CDR3 DNA reads as TGTGCCAGCAGCTTAGACGAGGGATACAATGAGCAGTTCTTC. Protein product: CASSLDEGYNEQFF.

The J gene is TRBJ2-1, the V gene TRBV2; D ambiguous. Germline loops: CDR1 SNHLY, CDR2 FYNNEI. V shed 8 bases and J shed 0 bases, with 8 bases lying between them. CDR3 length: 13 residues. CDR3 protein: CASYAGSYNEQFF. Written as DNA, the CDR3 is TGTGCCAGCTACGCCGGCTCCTACAATGAGCAGTTCTTC.

The chain links TRBV28 to TRBJ2-1, with 11 bases fitting TRBD1. Trimming removed 2 bases from V and 9 bases from J; junction bases left unmatched: 3. Germline V CDR1 and CDR2: MDHEN, SYDVKM. The CDR3 length is 14 residues. The CDR3 bases are TGTGCCAGCAGTTTAGCGGGACAGGGGGGTGAGCAGTTCTTC. Protein: CASSLAGQGGEQFF.

The chain couples TRBV4-2 to TRBJ2-5, with a possible D match to TRBD2 (6 bases). V was clipped by 2 bases and J by 5 bases, with 12 bases between them. The CDR3 totals 14 residues. Germline CDR1 is LGHNA and CDR2 is YNFKEQ. CDR3 sequence: CASSQPGRGETQYF. The DNA for the CDR3 is TGTGCCAGCAGCCAACCGGGACGGGGGGAGACCCAGTACTTC.

The V call is TRBV15, the J call TRBJ2-2; 10 bases are shared with TRBD1. J was trimmed by 4 bases and V by 3 bases; bases with no gene match: 5. The germline CDR1 and CDR2 sequences are LNHNV and YYDKDF (reference sequence). The CDR3 is made up of 16 amino acids. CDR3 sequence: CATSSGTGESTGELFF. In nucleotides, the CDR3 is TGTGCCACCAGCAGTGGGACAGGGGAAAGCACCGGGGAGCTGTTTTTT. The full variable domain, completed using reference TRBV15 and TRBJ2-2, is DAMVIQNPRYQVTQFGKPVTLSCSQTLNHNVMYWYQQKSSQAPKLLFHYYDKDFNNEADTPDNFQSRRPNTSFCFLDIRSPGLGDTAMYLCATSSGTGESTGELFFGEGSRLTVL.

This chain connects TRBV5-1 to TRBJ2-5; maybe TRBD1 (5 bases). From germline, CDR1 is SGHRS and CDR2 YFSETQ. V gave up 1 base and J gave up 1 base, with 11 bases separating them. This CDR3 comprises 15 residues. The CDR3 DNA reads TGCGCCAGCAGCTTGACTGGGGCAAGCCAAGAGACCCAGTACTTC. Protein: CASSLTGASQETQYF.

This clone was recorded only once. The chain employs TRBV2 and TRBJ1-5, with 9 bases that match TRBD1. V gave up 7 bases and J gave up 4 bases; unmatched junction bases: 8. There are 15 residues in the CDR3. Germline V lookup: CDR1 SNHLY, CDR2 FYNNEI. The CDR3 nucleotides are TGTGCCAGCAACCGGGACAGGGAGGGTAATCAGCCCCAGCATTTT. Protein: CASNRDREGNQPQHF.

The chain uses TRBV6-6 and TRBJ2-7, with D uncertain. Germline loops: CDR1 MNHNY, CDR2 SVGAGI (reference sequence). Trimming pared 1 base from V and 3 bases from J, leaving 7 bases between. CDR3 length: 13 residues. DNA of the CDR3: TGTGCCAGCAGTTACTGGCGGCTCTACGAGCAGTACTTC. Its protein product is CASSYWRLYEQYF.